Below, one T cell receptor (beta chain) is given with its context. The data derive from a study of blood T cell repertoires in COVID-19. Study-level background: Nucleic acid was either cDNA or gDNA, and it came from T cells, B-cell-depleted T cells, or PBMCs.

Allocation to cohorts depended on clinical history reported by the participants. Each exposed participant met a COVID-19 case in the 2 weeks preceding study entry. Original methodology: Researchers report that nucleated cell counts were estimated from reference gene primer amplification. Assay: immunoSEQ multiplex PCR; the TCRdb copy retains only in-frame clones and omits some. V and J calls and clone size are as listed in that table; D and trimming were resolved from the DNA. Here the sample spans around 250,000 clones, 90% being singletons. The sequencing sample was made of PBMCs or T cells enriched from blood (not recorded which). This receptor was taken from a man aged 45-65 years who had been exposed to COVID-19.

CDR3 loop: CASTGRGTYNEQFF. The CDR3 DNA reads as TGTGCCAGCACCGGGAGAGGGACTTACAATGAGCAGTTCTTC. The chain combines TRBV21-1 with TRBJ2-1; the table's D gene call, TRBD2, was not cross checked with the DNA. TRBV21-1 is listed as a pseudogene. The CDR3 is made up of 14 amino acids.